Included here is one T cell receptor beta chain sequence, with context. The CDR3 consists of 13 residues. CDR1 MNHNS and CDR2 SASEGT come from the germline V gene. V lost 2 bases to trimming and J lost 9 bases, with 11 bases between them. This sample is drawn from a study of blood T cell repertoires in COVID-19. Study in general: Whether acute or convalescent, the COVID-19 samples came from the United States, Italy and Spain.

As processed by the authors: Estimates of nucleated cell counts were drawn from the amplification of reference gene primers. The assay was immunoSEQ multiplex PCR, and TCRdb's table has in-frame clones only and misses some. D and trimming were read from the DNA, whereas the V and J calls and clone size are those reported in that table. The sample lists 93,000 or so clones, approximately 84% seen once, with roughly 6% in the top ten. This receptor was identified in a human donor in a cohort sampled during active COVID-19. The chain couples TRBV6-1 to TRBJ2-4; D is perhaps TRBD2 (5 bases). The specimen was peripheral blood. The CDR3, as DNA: TGTGCCAGCAGTGAAAACCGGGCGGGCATTCAGTACTTC. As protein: CASSENRAGIQYF.